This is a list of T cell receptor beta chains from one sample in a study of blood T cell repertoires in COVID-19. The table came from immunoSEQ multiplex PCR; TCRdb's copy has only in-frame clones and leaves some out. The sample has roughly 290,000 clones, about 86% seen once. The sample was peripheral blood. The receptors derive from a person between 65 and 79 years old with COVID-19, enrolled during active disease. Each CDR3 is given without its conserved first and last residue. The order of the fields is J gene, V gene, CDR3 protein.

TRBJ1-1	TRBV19	ASSLSLNTEAF
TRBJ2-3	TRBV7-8	ASSLAASGRAGVDTQY
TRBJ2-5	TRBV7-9	ASSREGTQETQY
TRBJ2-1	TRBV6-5	ASSYEGSSNNEQF
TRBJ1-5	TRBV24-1	ATSDGSWTGINQPQH
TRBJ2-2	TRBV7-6	ASSPVPGQGSSGELF
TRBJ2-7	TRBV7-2	ASSLVAAGGVFEQY
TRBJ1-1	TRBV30	AWTRAHEAF
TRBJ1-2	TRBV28	ATRTGGFYGYT
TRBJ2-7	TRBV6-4	ASSGNLDRHISYEQY
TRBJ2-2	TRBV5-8	AIPSVRAVDTGELF
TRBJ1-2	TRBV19	ASSETGLYGYT
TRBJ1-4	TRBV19	ASSRQGNEKLF
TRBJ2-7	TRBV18	ASSLEHDYEQY
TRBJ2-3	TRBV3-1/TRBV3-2	ASSQDRALAGADTQY
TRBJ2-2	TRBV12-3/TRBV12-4	ASSPLGAGELF
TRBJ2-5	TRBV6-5	ASSYSNIRETQY
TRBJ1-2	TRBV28	ASRQGRYYGYT
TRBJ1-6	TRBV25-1	ASSAYREINSPLH